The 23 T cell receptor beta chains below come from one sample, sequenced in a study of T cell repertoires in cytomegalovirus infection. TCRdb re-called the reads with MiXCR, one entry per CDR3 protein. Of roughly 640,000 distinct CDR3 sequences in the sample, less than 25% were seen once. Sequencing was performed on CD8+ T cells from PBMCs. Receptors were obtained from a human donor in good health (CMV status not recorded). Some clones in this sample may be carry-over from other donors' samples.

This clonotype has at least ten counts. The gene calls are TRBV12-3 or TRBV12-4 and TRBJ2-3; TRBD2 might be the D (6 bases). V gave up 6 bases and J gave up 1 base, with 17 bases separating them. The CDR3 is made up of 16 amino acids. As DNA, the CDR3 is TGTGCCAGCAGCCCCGAGGAGGGAGCGGGCACAGATACGCAGTATTTT. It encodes CASSPEEGAGTDTQYF.

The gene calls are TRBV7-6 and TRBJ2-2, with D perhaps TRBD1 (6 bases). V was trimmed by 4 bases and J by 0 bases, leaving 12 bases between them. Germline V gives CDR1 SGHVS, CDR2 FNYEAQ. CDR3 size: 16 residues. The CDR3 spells CASSSRQAANTGELFF. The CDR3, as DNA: TGTGCCAGCAGCTCTCGACAGGCCGCGAACACCGGGGAGCTGTTTTTT.

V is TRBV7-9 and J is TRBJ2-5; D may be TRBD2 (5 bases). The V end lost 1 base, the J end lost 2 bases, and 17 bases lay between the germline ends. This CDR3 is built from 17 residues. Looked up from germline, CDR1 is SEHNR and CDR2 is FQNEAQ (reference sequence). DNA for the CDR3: TGTGCCAGCAGCTTAGTCCAGGCTAGCTCTACTCAAGAGACCCAGTACTTC. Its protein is CASSLVQASSTQETQYF.

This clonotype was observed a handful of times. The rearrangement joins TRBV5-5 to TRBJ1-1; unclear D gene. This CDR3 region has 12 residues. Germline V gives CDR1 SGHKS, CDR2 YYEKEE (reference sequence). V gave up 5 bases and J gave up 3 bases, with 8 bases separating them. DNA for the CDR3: TGTGCCAGCAGACACCGGGACACTGAAGCTTTCTTT. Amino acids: CASRHRDTEAFF.

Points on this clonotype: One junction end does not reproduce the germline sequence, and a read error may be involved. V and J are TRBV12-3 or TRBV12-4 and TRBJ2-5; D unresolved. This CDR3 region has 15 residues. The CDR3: CGSSIQTYPQETQYF. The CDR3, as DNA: TGTGGCAGCAGTATCCAGACTTATCCGCAGGAGACCCAGTACTTC.

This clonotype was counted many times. In DNA, the CDR3 is TGTGCCAGCAGCCAAACGACGGAAAAAAGATCTGGCTACACCTTC. Its protein product is CASSQTTEKRSGYTF. The V call is TRBV7-9, the J call TRBJ1-2; D not resolved. Germline V CDR1 and CDR2: SEHNR, FQNEAQ (reference sequence). This CDR3 has 15 amino acids. The germline V and J ends were trimmed by 5 bases and 7 bases, with 20 bases remaining between them.

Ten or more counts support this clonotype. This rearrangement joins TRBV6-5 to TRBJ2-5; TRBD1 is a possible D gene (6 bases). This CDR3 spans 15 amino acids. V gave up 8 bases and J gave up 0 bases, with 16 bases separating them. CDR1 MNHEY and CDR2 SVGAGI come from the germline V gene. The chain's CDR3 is CASSLSGAHQETQYF. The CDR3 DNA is TGTGCCAGCTCCCTTTCAGGGGCGCACCAAGAGACCCAGTACTTC.

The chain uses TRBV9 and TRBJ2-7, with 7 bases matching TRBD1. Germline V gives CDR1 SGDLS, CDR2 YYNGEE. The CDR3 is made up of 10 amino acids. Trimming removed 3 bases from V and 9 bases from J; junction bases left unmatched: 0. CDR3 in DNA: TGTGCCAGCAGCGGGGACAGGCAGTACTTC. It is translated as CASSGDRQYF. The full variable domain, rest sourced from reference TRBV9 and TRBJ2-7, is DSGVTQTPKHLITATGQRVTLRCSPRSGDLSVYWYQQSLDQGLQFLIQYYNGEERAKGNILERFSAQQFPDLHSELNLSSLELGDSALYFCASSGDRQYFGPGTRLTVT.

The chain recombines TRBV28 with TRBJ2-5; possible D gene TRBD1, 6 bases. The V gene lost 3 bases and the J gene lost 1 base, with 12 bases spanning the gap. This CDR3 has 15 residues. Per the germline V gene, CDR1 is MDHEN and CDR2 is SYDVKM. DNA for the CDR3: TGTGCCAGCAGTTTTGGGACAACGTTCCAAGAGACCCAGTACTTC. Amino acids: CASSFGTTFQETQYF.

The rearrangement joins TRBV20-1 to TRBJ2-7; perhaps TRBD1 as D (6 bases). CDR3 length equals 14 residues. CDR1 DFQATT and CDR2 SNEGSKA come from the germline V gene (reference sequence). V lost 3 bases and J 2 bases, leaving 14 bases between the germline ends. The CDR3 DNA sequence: TGCAGTGCTAGGTCGCTACAGGGAACCTACGAGCAGTACGTC. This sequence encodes CSARSLQGTYEQYV.

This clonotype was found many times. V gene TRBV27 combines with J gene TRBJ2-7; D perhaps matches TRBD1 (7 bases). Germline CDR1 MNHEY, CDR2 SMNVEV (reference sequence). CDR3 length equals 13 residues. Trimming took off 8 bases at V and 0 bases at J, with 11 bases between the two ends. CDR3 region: CASGGTDSYEQYF. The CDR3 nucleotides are TGTGCCAGCGGCGGGACAGACTCCTACGAGCAGTACTTC.

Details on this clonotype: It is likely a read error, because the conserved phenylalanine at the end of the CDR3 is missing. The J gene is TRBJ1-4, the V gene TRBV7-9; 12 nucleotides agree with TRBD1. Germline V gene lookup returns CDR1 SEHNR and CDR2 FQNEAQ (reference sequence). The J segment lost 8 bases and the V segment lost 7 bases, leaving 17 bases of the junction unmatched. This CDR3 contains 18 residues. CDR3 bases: TGTGCCAGCATTGGGGACACGGGACAGGGGGCGCTTGGGGAAAAACTGTTTCTT. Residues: CASIGDTGQGALGEKLFL.

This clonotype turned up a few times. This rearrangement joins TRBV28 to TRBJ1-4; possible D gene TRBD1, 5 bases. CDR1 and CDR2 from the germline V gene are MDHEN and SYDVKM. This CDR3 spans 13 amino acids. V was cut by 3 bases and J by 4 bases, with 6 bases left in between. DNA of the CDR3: TGTGCCAGCAGTTTCAGGGTTAATGAAAAACTGTTTTTT. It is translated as CASSFRVNEKLFF.

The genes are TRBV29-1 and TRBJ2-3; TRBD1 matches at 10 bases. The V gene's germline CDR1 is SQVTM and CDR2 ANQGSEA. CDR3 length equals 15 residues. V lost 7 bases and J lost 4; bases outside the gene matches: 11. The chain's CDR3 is CSAQRTGGSPDTQYF. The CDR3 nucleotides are TGCAGCGCTCAAAGGACAGGGGGTAGTCCAGATACGCAGTATTTT.

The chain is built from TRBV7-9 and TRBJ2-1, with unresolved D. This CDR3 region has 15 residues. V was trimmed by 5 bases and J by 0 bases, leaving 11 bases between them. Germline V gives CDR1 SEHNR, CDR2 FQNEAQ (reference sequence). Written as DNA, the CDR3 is TGTGCCAGCAGCATGACTCCCAGCTCCTACAATGAGCAGTTCTTC. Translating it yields CASSMTPSSYNEQFF.

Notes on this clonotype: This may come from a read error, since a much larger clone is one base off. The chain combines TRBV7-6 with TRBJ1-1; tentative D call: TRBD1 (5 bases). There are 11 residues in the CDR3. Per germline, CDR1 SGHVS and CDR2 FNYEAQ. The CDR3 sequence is CVSSRQGEAFF. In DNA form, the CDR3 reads TGTGTCAGCAGCCGTCAGGGAGAAGCTTTCTTT.

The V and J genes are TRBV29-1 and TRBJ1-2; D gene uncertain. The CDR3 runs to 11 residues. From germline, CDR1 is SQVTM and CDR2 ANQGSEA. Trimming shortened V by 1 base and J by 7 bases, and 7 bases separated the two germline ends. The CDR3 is CSVEARTGYTF. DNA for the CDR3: TGCAGCGTTGAAGCGCGGACTGGCTACACCTTC. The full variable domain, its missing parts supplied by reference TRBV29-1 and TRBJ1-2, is SAVISQKPSRDICQRGTSLTIQCQVDSQVTMMFWYRQQPGQSLTLIATANQGSEATYESGFVIDKFPISRPNLTFSTLTVSNMSPEDSSIYLCSVEARTGYTFGSGTRLTVV.

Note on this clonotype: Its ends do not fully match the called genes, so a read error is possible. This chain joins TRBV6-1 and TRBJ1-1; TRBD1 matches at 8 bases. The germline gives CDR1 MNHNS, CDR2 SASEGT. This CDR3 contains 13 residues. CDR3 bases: TGTGTCAGCAGTCATGGGACAGGCACTGAAGCTTTCTTT. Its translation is CVSSHGTGTEAFF.

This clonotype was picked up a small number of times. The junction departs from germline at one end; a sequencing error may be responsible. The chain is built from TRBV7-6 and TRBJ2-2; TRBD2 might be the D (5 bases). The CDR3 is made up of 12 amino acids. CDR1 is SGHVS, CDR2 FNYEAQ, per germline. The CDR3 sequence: CGSTGKPGELFF. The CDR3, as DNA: TGTGGCAGCACCGGGAAGCCCGGGGAGCTGTTTTTT.

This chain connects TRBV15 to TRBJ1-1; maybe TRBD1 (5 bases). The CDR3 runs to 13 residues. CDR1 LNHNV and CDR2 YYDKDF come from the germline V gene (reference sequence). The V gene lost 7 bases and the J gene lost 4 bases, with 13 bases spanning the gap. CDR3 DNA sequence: TGTGCCACCACTCAGGGTGTAAGCACTGAAGCTTTCTTT. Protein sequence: CATTQGVSTEAFF.

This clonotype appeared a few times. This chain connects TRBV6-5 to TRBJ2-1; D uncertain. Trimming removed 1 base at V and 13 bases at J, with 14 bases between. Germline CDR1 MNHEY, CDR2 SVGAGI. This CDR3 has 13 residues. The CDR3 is CASSYYRGTDQFF. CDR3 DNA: TGTGCCAGCAGTTACTACCGAGGCACGGACCAGTTCTTC.

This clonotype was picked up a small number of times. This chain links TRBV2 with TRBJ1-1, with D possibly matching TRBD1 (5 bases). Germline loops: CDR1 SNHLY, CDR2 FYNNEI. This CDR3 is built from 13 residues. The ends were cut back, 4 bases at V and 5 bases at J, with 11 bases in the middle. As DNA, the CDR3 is TGTGCCAGCAGTGCGGGGCGCGAAACTGAAGCTTTCTTT. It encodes CASSAGRETEAFF.

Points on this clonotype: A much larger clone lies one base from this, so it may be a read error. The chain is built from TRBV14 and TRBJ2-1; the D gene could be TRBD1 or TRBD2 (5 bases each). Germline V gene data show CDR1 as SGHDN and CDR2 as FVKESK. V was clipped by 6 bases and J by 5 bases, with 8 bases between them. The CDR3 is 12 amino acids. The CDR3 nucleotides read TGTGCCAGCAGGGGGGACCACAATGAGCAGTTCTTC. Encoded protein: CASRGDHNEQFF.